The source of this TCR beta chain is a study of shared clonotypes between healthy human individuals. Germline V lookup: CDR1 SQVTM, CDR2 ANQGSEA. The CDR3 extends over 14 amino acids. The V end lost 4 bases, the J end lost 2 bases, and 14 bases lay between the germline ends. This clone is a singleton in its sample. CD45RO-negative CD8 cells positively selected for CCR7 made up the naive population, which excluded terminally differentiated effector memory CD45RA+ cells. Replicate sorted-subset PCRs were loaded with roughly 200 ng DNA, approximately 31,000 T cell genomes. The data were produced by immunoSEQ multiplex PCR, yet TCRdb's version contains in-frame clones alone and is incomplete. The table has around 2,100,000 clones, approximately 94% seen once.

Sequenced material: naive CD8+ T cells sorted from blood. The origin of this receptor is a man aged 18 to 29 in good health. The V call is TRBV29-1, the J call TRBJ1-2; D gene uncertain. In DNA form, the CDR3 reads TGCAGCGTTGGTACAGCGACTCAAAACTATGGCTACACCTTC. As protein: CSVGTATQNYGYTF.